These T cell receptor beta chains were read from a single sample in a study of CD8+ T cells in alopecia areata. Produced via immunoSEQ multiplex PCR; TCRdb's table is partial and in-frame only. The table records roughly 200,000 clones, about 61% of them present only once. The sample was CD8+ T cells sorted from blood. The receptors were gathered from a human donor in good health. CDR3s include the opening cysteine and the closing phenylalanine or tryptophan. Fields, in order: J gene, V gene, clone size, D gene, CDR3 protein, CDR3 DNA. The D gene is left open where the match is weak. Part of the rows lack a size; the others show once, few, many or a class for expanded clones.

j_call: TRBJ1-5; v_call: TRBV5-1; clone_size: .; d_call: .; cdr3_aa: CASSMRGDQPQHF; cdr3_nt: TGCGCCAGCAGCATGAGGGGGGATCAGCCCCAGCATTTT
j_call: TRBJ2-7; v_call: TRBV2; clone_size: .; d_call: .; cdr3_aa: CASSPSYEQYF; cdr3_nt: TGTGCCAGCAGCCCTTCCTACGAGCAGTACTTC
j_call: TRBJ1-3; v_call: TRBV30; clone_size: .; d_call: .; cdr3_aa: CAWSSGNTIYF; cdr3_nt: TGTGCCTGGAGCTCTGGAAACACCATATATTTT
j_call: TRBJ1-1; v_call: TRBV4-1; clone_size: .; d_call: .; cdr3_aa: CASSQDRAVLNTEAFF; cdr3_nt: TGCGCCAGCAGCCAAGATAGGGCAGTGCTGAACACTGAAGCTTTCTTT
j_call: TRBJ1-2; v_call: TRBV6-5; clone_size: .; d_call: TRBD1; cdr3_aa: CASRGTGLAYGYTF; cdr3_nt: TGTGCCAGCAGGGGGACAGGGCTAGCCTATGGCTACACCTTC
j_call: TRBJ2-3; v_call: TRBV30; clone_size: .; d_call: .; cdr3_aa: CAWSWGGPPRPTDTQYF; cdr3_nt: TGTGCCTGGAGTTGGGGTGGGCCTCCGAGGCCCACAGATACGCAGTATTTT
j_call: TRBJ1-1; v_call: TRBV27; clone_size: .; d_call: .; cdr3_aa: CASSLKVGSLHTEAFF; cdr3_nt: TGTGCCAGCAGTTTAAAGGTCGGTTCCCTACACACTGAAGCTTTCTTT
j_call: TRBJ2-2; v_call: TRBV29-1; clone_size: few; d_call: .; cdr3_aa: CSVDLGTLNTGELFF; cdr3_nt: TGCAGCGTTGATCTGGGGACTCTGAACACCGGGGAGCTGTTTTTT
j_call: TRBJ1-1; v_call: TRBV4-1; clone_size: .; d_call: TRBD1; cdr3_aa: CASSQVGGQGKHTEAFF; cdr3_nt: TGCGCCAGTAGCCAAGTGGGGGGACAGGGCAAGCACACTGAAGCTTTCTTT
j_call: TRBJ1-2; v_call: TRBV5-1; clone_size: few; d_call: TRBD1; cdr3_aa: CASSFSGTGVEINYGYTF; cdr3_nt: TGCGCCAGCAGCTTCTCCGGGACAGGGGTGGAGATTAACTATGGCTACACCTTC
j_call: TRBJ2-3; v_call: TRBV7-2; clone_size: .; d_call: TRBD2; cdr3_aa: CASSWSGGAADTQYF; cdr3_nt: TGTGCCAGCAGCTGGAGCGGGGGGGCTGCAGATACGCAGTATTTT
j_call: TRBJ1-1; v_call: TRBV4-1; clone_size: few; d_call: .; cdr3_aa: CASSPSGVTEAFF; cdr3_nt: TGCGCCAGCAGCCCAAGTGGAGTAACTGAAGCTTTCTTT
j_call: TRBJ1-5; v_call: TRBV4-1; clone_size: once; d_call: TRBD1; cdr3_aa: CASSDRDRGNQPQHF; cdr3_nt: TGCGCCAGCAGCGACCGGGACAGAGGGAATCAGCCCCAGCATTTT
j_call: TRBJ2-3; v_call: TRBV7-9; clone_size: .; d_call: .; cdr3_aa: CASSPPAADTQYF; cdr3_nt: TGTGCCAGCAGCCCGCCAGCGGCAGATACGCAGTATTTT
j_call: TRBJ1-1; v_call: TRBV6-5; clone_size: .; d_call: .; cdr3_aa: CASSYRGQGTEAFF; cdr3_nt: TGTGCCAGCAGTTACAGGGGTCAGGGCACTGAAGCTTTCTTT
j_call: TRBJ2-7; v_call: TRBV30; clone_size: once; d_call: .; cdr3_aa: CAWSGGDGIHEQYF; cdr3_nt: TGTGCCTGGAGTGGCGGGGACGGGATCCACGAGCAGTACTTC
j_call: TRBJ2-2; v_call: TRBV19; clone_size: .; d_call: TRBD2; cdr3_aa: CASSNRAGKGTGELFF; cdr3_nt: TGTGCCAGTAGTAATCGAGCGGGGAAAGGCACCGGGGAGCTGTTTTTT
j_call: TRBJ2-3; v_call: TRBV5-1; clone_size: .; d_call: TRBD1; cdr3_aa: CASSLKGAFTDTQYF; cdr3_nt: TGCGCCAGCAGCTTGAAGGGGGCCTTTACAGATACGCAGTATTTT
j_call: TRBJ2-2; v_call: TRBV30; clone_size: .; d_call: .; cdr3_aa: CAWSRNTGELFF; cdr3_nt: TGTGCCTGGAGTAGGAACACCGGGGAGCTGTTTTTT
j_call: TRBJ2-3; v_call: TRBV6-6; clone_size: once; d_call: .; cdr3_aa: CASKGGLAATDTQYF; cdr3_nt: TGTGCCTCCAAAGGGGGGCTGGCGGCCACAGATACGCAGTATTTT
j_call: TRBJ1-6; v_call: TRBV27; clone_size: .; d_call: TRBD1; cdr3_aa: CASRPGQGVSPLHF; cdr3_nt: TGTGCCAGCAGGCCGGGACAGGGGGTTTCACCCCTCCACTTT
j_call: TRBJ2-5; v_call: TRBV29-1; clone_size: few; d_call: TRBD2; cdr3_aa: CSVEAAWGSGGAAKLAETQYF; cdr3_nt: TGCAGCGTTGAAGCTGCCTGGGGTAGCGGGGGGGCCGCTAAGCTCGCGGAGACCCAGTACTTC
j_call: TRBJ2-2; v_call: TRBV15; clone_size: few; d_call: .; cdr3_aa: CATSGLGDTGELFF; cdr3_nt: TGTGCCACCAGCGGGCTCGGGGACACCGGGGAGCTGTTTTTT
j_call: TRBJ2-7; v_call: TRBV4-1; clone_size: .; d_call: TRBD1; cdr3_aa: CASSQPGQPYEQYF; cdr3_nt: TGCGCCAGCAGCCAACCGGGACAGCCATACGAGCAGTACTTC
j_call: TRBJ2-7; v_call: TRBV7-9; clone_size: .; d_call: .; cdr3_aa: CASTPEGRYEQYF; cdr3_nt: TGTGCCAGCACCCCGGAGGGCCGCTACGAGCAGTACTTC
j_call: TRBJ2-5; v_call: TRBV2; clone_size: .; d_call: TRBD2; cdr3_aa: CASNGGDKVETQYF; cdr3_nt: TGTGCCAGCAACGGGGGGGACAAGGTTGAGACCCAGTACTTC
j_call: TRBJ2-7; v_call: TRBV7-9; clone_size: .; d_call: TRBD1; cdr3_aa: CASSRDRSYEQYF; cdr3_nt: TGTGCCAGCAGCCGGGACAGATCCTACGAGCAGTACTTC
j_call: TRBJ2-3; v_call: TRBV13; clone_size: .; d_call: .; cdr3_aa: CASSSSDIPRTTDTQYF; cdr3_nt: TGTGCCAGCAGCTCCTCAGATATCCCCAGAACCACAGATACGCAGTATTTT
j_call: TRBJ2-7; v_call: TRBV6-1; clone_size: .; d_call: .; cdr3_aa: CATLLGHEQYF; cdr3_nt: TGTGCCACCCTCTTGGGTCACGAGCAGTACTTC
j_call: TRBJ2-2; v_call: TRBV4-1; clone_size: .; d_call: .; cdr3_aa: CASSQVFPGTGELFF; cdr3_nt: TGCGCCAGCAGCCAAGTTTTTCCGGGGACCGGGGAGCTGTTTTTT
j_call: TRBJ2-1; v_call: TRBV7-9; clone_size: .; d_call: TRBD2; cdr3_aa: CASSLLAGIDNEQFF; cdr3_nt: TGTGCCAGCAGCTTACTAGCGGGGATAGACAATGAGCAGTTCTTC
j_call: TRBJ2-1; v_call: TRBV4-1; clone_size: .; d_call: TRBD2; cdr3_aa: CASSQVLGTTIYNEQFF; cdr3_nt: TGCGCCAGCAGCCAAGTCCTCGGGACTACAATTTACAATGAGCAGTTCTTC
j_call: TRBJ1-1; v_call: TRBV9; clone_size: .; d_call: TRBD1; cdr3_aa: CASSPGQGAWDTEAFF; cdr3_nt: TGTGCCAGCAGCCCGGGACAGGGGGCATGGGACACTGAAGCTTTCTTT
j_call: TRBJ2-1; v_call: TRBV9; clone_size: .; d_call: .; cdr3_aa: CASSAGFYNEQFF; cdr3_nt: TGTGCCAGCAGCGCGGGCTTTTACAATGAGCAGTTCTTC
j_call: TRBJ1-1; v_call: TRBV29-1; clone_size: few; d_call: TRBD1; cdr3_aa: CSVGTGLNTEAFF; cdr3_nt: TGCAGCGTTGGGACAGGACTGAACACTGAAGCTTTCTTT
j_call: TRBJ2-5; v_call: TRBV29-1; clone_size: .; d_call: .; cdr3_aa: CSVEEFRDQETQYF; cdr3_nt: TGCAGCGTTGAAGAGTTTAGGGACCAGGAGACCCAGTACTTC
j_call: TRBJ1-2; v_call: TRBV4-1; clone_size: few; d_call: .; cdr3_aa: CASSQEALALNYGYTF; cdr3_nt: TGCGCCAGCAGCCAAGAGGCCTTGGCGCTTAACTATGGCTACACCTTC
j_call: TRBJ2-1; v_call: TRBV9; clone_size: .; d_call: .; cdr3_aa: CASSGQLNEQFF; cdr3_nt: TGTGCCAGCAGTGGACAGCTTAATGAGCAGTTCTTC
j_call: TRBJ2-6; v_call: TRBV29-1; clone_size: few; d_call: .; cdr3_aa: CSVEGEAGANVLTF; cdr3_nt: TGCAGCGTTGAAGGGGAGGCTGGGGCCAACGTCCTGACTTTC
j_call: TRBJ2-5; v_call: TRBV7-9; clone_size: .; d_call: .; cdr3_aa: CASSLPRGTEETQYF; cdr3_nt: TGTGCCAGCAGCTTACCACGGGGGACGGAAGAGACCCAGTACTTC
j_call: TRBJ1-2; v_call: TRBV27; clone_size: .; d_call: .; cdr3_aa: CASSRPAPCTF; cdr3_nt: TGTGCCAGCAGTCGGCCGGCCCCTTGCACCTTC
j_call: TRBJ1-1; v_call: TRBV6-5; clone_size: .; d_call: .; cdr3_aa: CASHGGPAGNTEAFF; cdr3_nt: TGTGCCAGCCATGGGGGGCCCGCCGGGAACACTGAAGCTTTCTTT
j_call: TRBJ2-3; v_call: TRBV7-9; clone_size: once; d_call: .; cdr3_aa: CASSLGLGPSTDTQYF; cdr3_nt: TGTGCCAGCAGCCTAGGACTCGGCCCTAGCACAGATACGCAGTATTTT
j_call: TRBJ2-7; v_call: TRBV27; clone_size: .; d_call: .; cdr3_aa: CASRLILVSYEQYF; cdr3_nt: TGTGCCAGCAGACTAATACTAGTCAGCTACGAGCAGTACTTC
j_call: TRBJ2-2; v_call: TRBV7-3; clone_size: .; d_call: .; cdr3_aa: CASSLGSGELFF; cdr3_nt: TGTGCCAGCAGCTTAGGATCCGGGGAGCTGTTTTTT
j_call: TRBJ1-2; v_call: TRBV29-1; clone_size: .; d_call: .; cdr3_aa: CSVDGTDSIYGYTF; cdr3_nt: TGCAGCGTTGATGGGACGGACTCTATCTATGGCTACACCTTC
j_call: TRBJ1-5; v_call: TRBV9; clone_size: few; d_call: .; cdr3_aa: CASSPSEAGPQHF; cdr3_nt: TGTGCCAGCAGCCCAAGTGAGGCGGGGCCCCAGCATTTT
j_call: TRBJ2-1; v_call: TRBV11-2; clone_size: .; d_call: .; cdr3_aa: CASSLVQGHEQFF; cdr3_nt: TGTGCCAGCAGCTTGGTTCAGGGTCATGAGCAGTTCTTC
j_call: TRBJ2-5; v_call: TRBV29-1; clone_size: .; d_call: .; cdr3_aa: CSVGGGSRTQYF; cdr3_nt: TGCAGCGTTGGAGGAGGGTCTAGGACCCAGTACTTC
j_call: TRBJ1-2; v_call: TRBV4-1; clone_size: .; d_call: .; cdr3_aa: CASSQVPDEIDYIGNYGYTF; cdr3_nt: TGCGCCAGCAGCCAAGTTCCCGATGAAATCGACTACATCGGCAACTATGGCTACACCTTC
j_call: TRBJ1-5; v_call: TRBV2; clone_size: .; d_call: TRBD1; cdr3_aa: CASGKGAGVSQPQHF; cdr3_nt: TGTGCCAGCGGGAAGGGGGCGGGGGTATCTCAGCCCCAGCATTTT
j_call: TRBJ1-2; v_call: TRBV19; clone_size: .; d_call: .; cdr3_aa: CASHRGVNYGYTF; cdr3_nt: TGTGCCAGCCATCGGGGGGTTAACTATGGCTACACCTTC
j_call: TRBJ1-4; v_call: TRBV4-1; clone_size: .; d_call: .; cdr3_aa: CASSQGPKGKLFF; cdr3_nt: TGCGCCAGCAGCCAAGGGCCAAAAGGAAAACTGTTTTTT
j_call: TRBJ2-1; v_call: TRBV7-8; clone_size: many; d_call: TRBD1; cdr3_aa: CASSLVQGYNEQFF; cdr3_nt: TGTGCCAGCAGCTTAGTACAGGGGTACAATGAGCAGTTCTTC